A single sample gave rise to the 20 T cell receptor beta chains below, sequenced in a study of OX40 agonist ivuxolimab in advanced cancers. The table came from immunoSEQ multiplex PCR; TCRdb's copy has only in-frame clones and leaves some out. The table records 100,000 or so clones, around nine tenths of them present only once. Sequenced material: CD4+ or CD8+ T cells sorted from blood, taken in a trial of the OX40 agonist ivuxolimab. These receptors were collected from an adult with an advanced solid tumor such as melanoma, head and neck, liver or kidney cancer.

This clone was recorded only once. This sequence joins TRBV7-3 and TRBJ2-1; possible D gene TRBD1, 6 bases. The V end lost 2 bases, the J end lost 5 bases, and 10 bases lay between the germline ends. The CDR3 is made up of 14 amino acids. CDR1 SGHTA and CDR2 FQGTGA come from the germline V gene. As DNA, the CDR3 is TGTGCCAGCAGCTTATCTTCAGGGGACAATGAGCAGTTCTTC. Its translation: CASSLSSGDNEQFF.

The chain is built from TRBV27 and TRBJ2-7; D unclear. Trimming pared 3 bases from V and 9 bases from J, leaving 15 bases between. From germline, CDR1 is MNHEY and CDR2 SMNVEV (reference sequence). There are 13 residues in the CDR3. CDR3 sequence: CASSFSYTTVQYF. CDR3 sequence (DNA): TGTGCCAGCAGTTTTTCCTATACTACGGTGCAGTACTTC.

This clone came up a few times. This sequence joins TRBV5-4 and TRBJ2-2; TRBD2 is a possible D gene (5 bases). Trimming removed 3 bases from V and 7 bases from J, with 19 bases in between. The CDR3 has 16 amino acids. Germline V CDR1 and CDR2: SGHNT, YYREEE (reference sequence). CDR3 sequence (DNA): TGTGCCAGCAGCTCGAGCTTCGCTAGCTTAGGCGGGGAGCTGTTTTTT. This codes for CASSSSFASLGGELFF.

The chain is built from TRBV19 and TRBJ2-1; D is ambiguous. Trimming removed 4 bases from V and 4 bases from J, with 8 bases in between. Germline-derived CDR1 and CDR2 are LNHDA and SQIVND (reference sequence). The CDR3 runs 13 residues. DNA for the CDR3: TGTGCCAGTAGTAGGGGTCCTTACAATGAGCAGTTCTTC. This sequence encodes CASSRGPYNEQFF. Using reference TRBV19 and TRBJ2-1 for the parts outside the CDR3, the full variable domain is DGGITQSPKYLFRKEGQNVTLSCEQNLNHDAMYWYRQDPGQGLRLIYYSQIVNDFQKGDIAEGYSVSREKKESFPLTVTSAQKNPTAFYLCASSRGPYNEQFFGPGTRLTVL.

The J gene is TRBJ1-5, the V gene TRBV4-1; 7 bases align to TRBD1. The J segment lost 1 base and the V segment lost 4 bases, leaving 4 bases of the junction unmatched. The CDR3 totals 15 residues. Germline V gives CDR1 MGHRA, CDR2 YSYEKL. CDR3 nucleotide sequence: TGCGCCAGCAGCCCGACAGGGCGAAGCAATCAGCCCCAGCATTTT. It encodes CASSPTGRSNQPQHF.

V and J are TRBV5-1 and TRBJ2-1; D possibly corresponds to TRBD2 (5 bases). Germline CDR1 and CDR2: SGHRS and YFSETQ. V gave up 0 bases and J gave up 5 bases, with 12 bases separating them. The CDR3 is made up of 15 amino acids. CDR3 amino acids: CASSLGLASNNEQFF. The DNA of the CDR3 is TGCGCCAGCAGCTTGGGTTTAGCGTCAAACAATGAGCAGTTCTTC.

The V call is TRBV6-5, the J call TRBJ1-5, with 7 bases fitting TRBD1. The CDR3 runs to 14 residues. Germline CDR1 reads MNHEY; CDR2 reads SVGAGI. Trimming removed 6 bases from V and 5 bases from J; junction bases left unmatched: 7. The CDR3 DNA follows: TGTGCCAGCAGACAGGGGAGGAAAGATCAGCCCCAGCATTTT. Translating gives CASRQGRKDQPQHF.

The V call is TRBV29-1, the J call TRBJ2-3; D unclear. CDR3 length: 12 amino acids. Per the germline V gene, CDR1 is SQVTM and CDR2 is ANQGSEA. Deletions cut 2 bases from V and 1 base from J, with 4 bases between. The CDR3 region is CSVELGTDTQYF. The CDR3 bases are TGCAGCGTTGAATTGGGCACAGATACGCAGTATTTT.

The V and J genes are TRBV5-3 and TRBJ2-1, with 14 bases aligning to TRBD2. TRBV5-3 counts as an open reading frame of uncertain function. The CDR3 is made up of 20 amino acids. Trimming took 3 bases from V and 2 from J; bases not matched to a gene: 13. The CDR3 DNA is TGTGCCAGAAGCTATAATAAGACTAGCGGGAGGGCCGACGCCTACAATGAGCAGTTCTTC. As protein: CARSYNKTSGRADAYNEQFF.

The chain carries TRBV5-1 and TRBJ2-1; 8 positions agree with TRBD2. This CDR3 contains 14 residues. J was trimmed by 9 bases and V by 0 bases; bases with no gene match: 5. Germline CDR1 reads SGHRS; CDR2 reads YFSETQ. This CDR3 reads CASSLVAGGIEQFF. CDR3 bases: TGCGCCAGCAGCTTGGTTGCGGGAGGAATTGAGCAGTTCTTC.

The chain is built from TRBV7-3 and TRBJ1-5; D not resolved. V lost 1 base, J lost 6 bases, and 7 bases lay in between. Germline CDR1 and CDR2: SGHTA and FQGTGA. CDR3 length equals 13 residues. Here the CDR3 DNA reads TGTGCCAGCAGCTTAAGTTTTGGTCAGCCCCAGCATTTT. This codes for CASSLSFGQPQHF.

This chain connects TRBV2 to TRBJ2-7, with a tentative D call TRBD2 (5 bases). The length of the CDR3 is 12 residues. V lost 2 bases to trimming and J lost 7 bases, with 9 bases between them. Germline values: CDR1 SNHLY, CDR2 FYNNEI. CDR3 coding DNA: TGTGCCAGCAGTGAAAACGGGATTGAGCAGTACTTC. This gives the protein CASSENGIEQYF.

The chain uses TRBV21-1 and TRBJ2-3; the table names TRBD2, a call not compared with the DNA. TRBV21-1 is classified as a pseudogene. The CDR3 loop spans 18 amino acids. The CDR3 region has the DNA TGTGCCAGCAGCAAATGGGAGGTGGGGTCAGGGCCCACAGATACGCAGTATTTT. As protein: CASSKWEVGSGPTDTQYF.

This chain connects TRBV4-2 to TRBJ1-1; unclear D gene. V gave up 1 base and J gave up 4 bases, with 13 bases separating them. The CDR3 totals 15 residues. Germline V lookup: CDR1 LGHNA, CDR2 YNFKEQ. The CDR3 sequence is CASSQGLGMGTEAFF. The CDR3, as DNA: TGTGCCAGCAGCCAAGGATTGGGGATGGGCACTGAAGCTTTCTTT.

This clone showed up just once. The rearrangement joins TRBV28 to TRBJ2-7, with D perhaps matching TRBD1 or TRBD2 (5 bases each). Per germline, CDR1 MDHEN and CDR2 SYDVKM. V lost 2 bases and J lost 3, with 5 bases in between. This CDR3 spans 12 amino acids. The CDR3 is CASSLGGYEQYF. Written as DNA, the CDR3 is TGTGCCAGCAGTTTAGGGGGCTACGAGCAGTACTTC.

The J gene is TRBJ2-7, the V gene TRBV7-8, with 13 bases matching TRBD2. The trim removed 3 bases at V and 5 bases at J, leaving 1 base unmatched. The CDR3 totals 14 residues. Germline V gene sequence: CDR1 SGHVS, CDR2 FQNEAQ. The chain's CDR3 is CASSFGTSGNEQYF. CDR3 in DNA: TGTGCCAGCAGCTTTGGGACTAGCGGGAACGAGCAGTACTTC.

V is TRBV28 and J is TRBJ1-3; D unclear. V lost 1 base and J 0 bases, leaving 7 bases between the germline ends. Looked up from germline, CDR1 is MDHEN and CDR2 is SYDVKM. The CDR3 is 15 residues long. The CDR3 spells CASSLFSISGNTIYF. The CDR3 DNA sequence: TGTGCCAGCAGTTTATTTTCGATCTCTGGAAACACCATATATTTT.

The V gene is TRBV7-2, the J gene TRBJ2-7; the D is unclear. V was cut by 3 bases and J by 1 base, with 7 bases left in between. This CDR3 contains 13 residues. Per germline, CDR1 SGHTA and CDR2 FQGNSA. Here the CDR3 reads CASSFERSYEQYF. The CDR3 DNA is TGTGCCAGCAGCTTCGAACGGTCCTACGAGCAGTACTTC.

The chain uses TRBV2 and TRBJ2-1; 9 bases line up with TRBD1. V lost 4 bases, J lost 5 bases, and 6 bases stayed unmatched. CDR1 SNHLY and CDR2 FYNNEI come from the germline V gene. This CDR3 has 15 residues. The DNA of the CDR3 is TGTGCCAGCAGTGCAGACAGGGGGAATCACAATGAGCAGTTCTTC. This translates into CASSADRGNHNEQFF.

This clone appeared a few times. The rearrangement links TRBV28 to TRBJ2-7, with 8 bases lining up with TRBD1. Germline V gene data show CDR1 as MDHEN and CDR2 as SYDVKM. The CDR3 consists of 14 residues. The J segment lost 2 bases and the V segment lost 7 bases, leaving 7 bases of the junction unmatched. The CDR3 sequence is CASNPGGRPYEQYF. Written as DNA, the CDR3 is TGTGCCAGCAATCCAGGGGGCCGCCCCTACGAGCAGTACTTC.